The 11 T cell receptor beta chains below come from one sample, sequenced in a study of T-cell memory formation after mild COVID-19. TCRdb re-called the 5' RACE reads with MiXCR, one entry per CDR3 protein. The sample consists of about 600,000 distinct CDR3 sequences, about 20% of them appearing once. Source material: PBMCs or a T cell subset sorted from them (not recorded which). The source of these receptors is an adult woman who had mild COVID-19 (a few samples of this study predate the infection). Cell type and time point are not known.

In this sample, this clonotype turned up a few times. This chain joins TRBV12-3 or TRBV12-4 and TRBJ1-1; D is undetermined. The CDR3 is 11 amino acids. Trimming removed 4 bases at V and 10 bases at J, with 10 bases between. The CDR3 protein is CASSYLRVAFF. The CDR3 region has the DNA TGTGCCAGCAGTTACCTAAGAGTAGCTTTCTTT.

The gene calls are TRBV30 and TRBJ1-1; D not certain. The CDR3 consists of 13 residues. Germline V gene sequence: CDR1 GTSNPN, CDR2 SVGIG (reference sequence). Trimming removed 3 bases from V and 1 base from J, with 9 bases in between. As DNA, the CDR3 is TGTGCCTGGAGCCCGAGATCGAACACTGAAGCTTTCTTT. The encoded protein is CAWSPRSNTEAFF.

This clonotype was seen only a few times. This chain's CDR3 is CASSGRRSSYEQYF. CDR3 DNA: TGTGCCAGTTCGGGACGTCGAAGCTCCTACGAGCAGTACTTC. The V call is TRBV19, the J call TRBJ2-7; D may correspond to TRBD1 or TRBD2 (5 bases each). Per germline, CDR1 LNHDA and CDR2 SQIVND (reference sequence). Trimming stripped 8 bases from V and 0 bases from J, with 14 bases between. The CDR3 length is 14 residues.

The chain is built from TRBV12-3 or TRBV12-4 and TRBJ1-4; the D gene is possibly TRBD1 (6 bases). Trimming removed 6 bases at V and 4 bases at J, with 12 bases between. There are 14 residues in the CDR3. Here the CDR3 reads CASRFGTLNEKLFF. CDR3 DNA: TGTGCCAGCAGATTCGGGACACTTAATGAAAAACTGTTTTTT.

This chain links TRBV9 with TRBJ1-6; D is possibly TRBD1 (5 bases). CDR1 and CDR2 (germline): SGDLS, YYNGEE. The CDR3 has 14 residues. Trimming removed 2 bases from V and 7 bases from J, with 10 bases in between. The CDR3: CASSVREGNSPLHF. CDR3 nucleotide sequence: TGTGCCAGCAGCGTTAGGGAGGGGAATTCACCCCTCCACTTT.

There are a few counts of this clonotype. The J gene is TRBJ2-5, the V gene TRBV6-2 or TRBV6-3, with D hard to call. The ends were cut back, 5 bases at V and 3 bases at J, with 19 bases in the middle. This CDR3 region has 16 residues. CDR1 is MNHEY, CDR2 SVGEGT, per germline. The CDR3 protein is CASSTVRSVGKETQYF. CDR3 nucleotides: TGTGCCAGCAGTACCGTTCGATCGGTGGGAAAAGAGACCCAGTACTTC.

The CDR3: CASSPPGHYEQYF. In DNA form, the CDR3 reads TGTGCCAGCAGCCCCCCGGGGCACTACGAGCAGTACTTC. The genes are TRBV7-9 and TRBJ2-7, with D perhaps being TRBD1 or TRBD2 (5 bases each). V dropped 5 bases and J dropped 3 bases, with 11 bases sitting between them. The germline V gene encodes CDR1 SEHNR and CDR2 FQNEAQ (reference sequence). The CDR3 sequence is 13 residues long.

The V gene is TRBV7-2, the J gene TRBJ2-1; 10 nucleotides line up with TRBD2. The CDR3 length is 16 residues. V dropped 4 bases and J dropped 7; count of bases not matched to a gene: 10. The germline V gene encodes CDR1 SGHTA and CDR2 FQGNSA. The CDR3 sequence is CASSSATSGIKNEQFF. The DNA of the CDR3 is TGTGCCAGCAGCTCTGCCACTAGCGGGATAAAGAATGAGCAGTTCTTC.

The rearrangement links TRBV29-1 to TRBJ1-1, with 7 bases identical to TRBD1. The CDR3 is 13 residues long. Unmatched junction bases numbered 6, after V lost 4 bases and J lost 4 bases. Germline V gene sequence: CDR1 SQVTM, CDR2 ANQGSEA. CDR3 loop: CSVVRGLGTEAFF. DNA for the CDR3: TGCAGCGTTGTTAGGGGGCTTGGCACTGAAGCTTTCTTT.

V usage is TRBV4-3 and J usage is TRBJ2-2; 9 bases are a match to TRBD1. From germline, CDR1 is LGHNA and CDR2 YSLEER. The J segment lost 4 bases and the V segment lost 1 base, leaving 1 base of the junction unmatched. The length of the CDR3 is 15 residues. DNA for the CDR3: TGCGCCAGCAGCCAAGGGGACAGGGTCACCGGGGAGCTGTTTTTT. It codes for CASSQGDRVTGELFF.

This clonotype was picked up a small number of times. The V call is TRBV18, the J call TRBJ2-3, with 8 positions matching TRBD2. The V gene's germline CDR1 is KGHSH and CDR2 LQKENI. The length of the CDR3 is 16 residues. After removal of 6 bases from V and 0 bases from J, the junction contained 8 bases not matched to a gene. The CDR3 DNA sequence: TGTGCCAGCTCCACCACCGGGGGGGCGAGCACAGATACGCAGTATTTT. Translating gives CASSTTGGASTDTQYF.